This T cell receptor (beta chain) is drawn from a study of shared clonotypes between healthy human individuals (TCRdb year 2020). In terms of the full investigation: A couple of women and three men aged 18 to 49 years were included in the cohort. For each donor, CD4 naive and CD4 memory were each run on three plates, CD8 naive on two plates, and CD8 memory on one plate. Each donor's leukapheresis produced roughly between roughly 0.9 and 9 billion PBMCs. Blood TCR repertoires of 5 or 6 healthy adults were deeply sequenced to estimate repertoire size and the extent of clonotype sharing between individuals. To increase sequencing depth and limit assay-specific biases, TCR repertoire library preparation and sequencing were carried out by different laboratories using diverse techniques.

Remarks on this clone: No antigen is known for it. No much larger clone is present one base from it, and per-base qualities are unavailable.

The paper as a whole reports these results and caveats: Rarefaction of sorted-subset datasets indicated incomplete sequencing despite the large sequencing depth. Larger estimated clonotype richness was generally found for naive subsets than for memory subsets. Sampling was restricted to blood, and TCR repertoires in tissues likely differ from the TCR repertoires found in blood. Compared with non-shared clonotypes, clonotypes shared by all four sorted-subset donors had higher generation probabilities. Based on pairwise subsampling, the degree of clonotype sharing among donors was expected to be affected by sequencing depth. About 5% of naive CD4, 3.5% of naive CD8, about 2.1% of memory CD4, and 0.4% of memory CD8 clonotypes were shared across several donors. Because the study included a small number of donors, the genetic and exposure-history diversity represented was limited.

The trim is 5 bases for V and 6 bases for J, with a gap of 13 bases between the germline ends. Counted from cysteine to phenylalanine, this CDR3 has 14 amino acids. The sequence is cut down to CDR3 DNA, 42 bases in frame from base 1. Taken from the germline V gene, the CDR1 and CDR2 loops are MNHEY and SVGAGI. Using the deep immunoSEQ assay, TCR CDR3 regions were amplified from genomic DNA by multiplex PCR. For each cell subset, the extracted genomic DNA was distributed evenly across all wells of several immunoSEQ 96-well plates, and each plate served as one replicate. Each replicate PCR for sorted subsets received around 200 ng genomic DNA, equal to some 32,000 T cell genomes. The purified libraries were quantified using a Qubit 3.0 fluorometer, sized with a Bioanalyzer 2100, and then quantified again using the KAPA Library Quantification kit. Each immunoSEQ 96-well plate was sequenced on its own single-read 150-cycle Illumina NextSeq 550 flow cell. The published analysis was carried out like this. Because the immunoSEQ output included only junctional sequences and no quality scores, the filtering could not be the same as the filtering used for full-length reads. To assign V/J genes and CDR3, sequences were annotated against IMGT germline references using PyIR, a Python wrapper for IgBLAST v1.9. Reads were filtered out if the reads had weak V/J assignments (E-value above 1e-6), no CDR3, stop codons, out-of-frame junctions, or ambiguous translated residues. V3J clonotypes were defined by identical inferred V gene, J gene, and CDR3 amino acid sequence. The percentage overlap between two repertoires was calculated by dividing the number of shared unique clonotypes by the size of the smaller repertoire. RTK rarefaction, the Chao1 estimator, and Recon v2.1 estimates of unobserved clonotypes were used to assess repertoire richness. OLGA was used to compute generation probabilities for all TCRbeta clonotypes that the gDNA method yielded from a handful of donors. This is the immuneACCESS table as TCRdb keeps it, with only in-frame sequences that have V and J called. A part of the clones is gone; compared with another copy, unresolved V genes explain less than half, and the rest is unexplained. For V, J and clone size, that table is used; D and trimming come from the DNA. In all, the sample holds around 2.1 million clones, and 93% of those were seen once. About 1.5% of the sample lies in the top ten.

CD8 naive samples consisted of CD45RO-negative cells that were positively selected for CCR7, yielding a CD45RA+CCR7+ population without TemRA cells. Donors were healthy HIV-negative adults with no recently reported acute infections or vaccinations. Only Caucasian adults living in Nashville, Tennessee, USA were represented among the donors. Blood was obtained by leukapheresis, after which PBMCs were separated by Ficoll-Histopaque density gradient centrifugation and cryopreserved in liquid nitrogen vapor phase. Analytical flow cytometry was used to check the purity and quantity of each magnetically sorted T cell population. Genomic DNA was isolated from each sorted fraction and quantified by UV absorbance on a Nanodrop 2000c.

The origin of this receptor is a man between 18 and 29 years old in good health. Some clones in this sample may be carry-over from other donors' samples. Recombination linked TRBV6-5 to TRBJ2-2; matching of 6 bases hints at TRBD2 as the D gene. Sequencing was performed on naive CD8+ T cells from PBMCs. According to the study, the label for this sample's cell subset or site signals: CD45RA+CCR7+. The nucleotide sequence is TGTGCCAGCAGTCTACCGGGAGCCCCCGGGGAGCTGTTTTTT. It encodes CASSLPGAPGELFF.